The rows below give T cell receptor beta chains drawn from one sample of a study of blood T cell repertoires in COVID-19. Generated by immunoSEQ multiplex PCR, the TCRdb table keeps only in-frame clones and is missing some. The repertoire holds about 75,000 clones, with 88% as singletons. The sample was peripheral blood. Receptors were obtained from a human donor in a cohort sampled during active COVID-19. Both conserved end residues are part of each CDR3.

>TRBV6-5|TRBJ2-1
CASTISANNEQFF
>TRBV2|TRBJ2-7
CASSEDTGNSYEQYF
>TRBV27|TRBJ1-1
CASRSTGGWTEAFF
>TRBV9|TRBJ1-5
CASSPDSYSNQPQHF
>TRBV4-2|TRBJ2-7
CASSSGLSYEQYF
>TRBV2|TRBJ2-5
CASSADRGRETQYF
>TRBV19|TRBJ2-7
CASSSRLHSYEQYF
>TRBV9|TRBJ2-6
CASSALDRAGANVLTF
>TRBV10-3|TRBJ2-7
CAMSAGESYEQYF
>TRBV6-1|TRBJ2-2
CASSEQQGGIGELFF
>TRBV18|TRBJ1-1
CASSPPGQTKNTEAFF
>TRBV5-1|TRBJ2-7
CASSQPSLAGEWSYEQYF
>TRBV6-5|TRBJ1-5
CASSPGGNSNQPQHF
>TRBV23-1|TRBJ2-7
CASRTGRREQYF
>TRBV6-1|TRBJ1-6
CASSEEGASSYNSPLHF
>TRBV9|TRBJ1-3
CASSARQGASGNTIYF
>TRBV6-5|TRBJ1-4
CASSYSSGDNEKLFF
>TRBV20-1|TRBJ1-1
CSASSGHEAFF
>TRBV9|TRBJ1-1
CASSAQNTEAFF
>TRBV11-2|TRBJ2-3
CASRRLAGLVDTQYF
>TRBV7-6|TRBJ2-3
CASSLATSGVADTQYF
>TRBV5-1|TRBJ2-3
CASTIGGLSTDTQYF
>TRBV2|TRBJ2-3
CASTRGLAGDTQYF
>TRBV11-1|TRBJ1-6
CASSSGQGGSNSPLHF
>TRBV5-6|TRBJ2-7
CASSSGTGVWEQYF
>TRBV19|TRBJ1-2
CASDGGSNYGYTF
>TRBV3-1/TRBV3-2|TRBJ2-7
CASSQDRFSGGTYEQYF
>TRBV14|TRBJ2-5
CASSHQGRETQYF
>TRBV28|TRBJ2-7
CASGFQVPYEQYF
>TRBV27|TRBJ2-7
CASSRRGTSGSYEQYF
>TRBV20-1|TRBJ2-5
CSASGQETQYF
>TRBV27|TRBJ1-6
CAGYRTFNSPLHF
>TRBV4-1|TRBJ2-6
CASSQEMTGRANVLTF
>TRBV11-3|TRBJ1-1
CASSPGQENTEAFF
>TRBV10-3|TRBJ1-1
CAISVLHRDRGTTEAFF
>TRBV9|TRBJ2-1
CASSVGQREGRNEQFF
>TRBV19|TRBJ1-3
CASSISGGNTIYF
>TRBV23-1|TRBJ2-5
CAVTDRGGETQYF